This T cell receptor beta chain was retrieved from a study of blood T cell repertoires in COVID-19. Across the whole study: Samples taken during acute and convalescent COVID-19 were collected in the United States, Italy and Spain. PBMCs, B-cell-depleted T cells, or T cells provided the cDNA or gDNA that made up the material.

Original handling: By means of reference gene primer amplification, nucleated cell counts were estimated. Profiled with immunoSEQ multiplex PCR; TCRdb holds only in-frame clones, not every one. V, J and clone size reflect that table, while D and trimming were determined from the DNA. Found here are fewer than 200,000 clones, roughly 76% of them singletons; the top ten hold roughly an eighth. Seattle's enrolled individuals joined amid active infection and were then monitored longitudinally. The germline gives CDR1 GTSNPN, CDR2 SVGIG (reference sequence). This CDR3 has 12 residues. V was trimmed by 3 bases and J by 4 bases, leaving 9 bases between them.

The V gene is TRBV30, the J gene TRBJ1-2, with D unresolved. What was sequenced was peripheral blood. This clonotype was obtained from an elderly woman with COVID-19, enrolled during active disease. In nucleotides, the CDR3 is TGTGCCTGGAGGGCAGTCTCCTATGGCTACACCTTC. It is translated as CAWRAVSYGYTF.